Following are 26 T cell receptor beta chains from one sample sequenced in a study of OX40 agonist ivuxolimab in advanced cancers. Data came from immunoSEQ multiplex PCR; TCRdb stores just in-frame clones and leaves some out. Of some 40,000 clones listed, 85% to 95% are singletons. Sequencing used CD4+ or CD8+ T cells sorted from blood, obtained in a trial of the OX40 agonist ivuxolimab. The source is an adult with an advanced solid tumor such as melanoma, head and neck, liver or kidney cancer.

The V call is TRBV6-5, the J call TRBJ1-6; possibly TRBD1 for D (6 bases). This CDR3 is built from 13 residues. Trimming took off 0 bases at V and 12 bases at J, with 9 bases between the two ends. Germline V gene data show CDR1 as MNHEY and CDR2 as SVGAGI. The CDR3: CASSYSVRGPLHF. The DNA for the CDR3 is TGTGCCAGCAGTTACTCGGTCAGGGGACCCCTCCACTTT.

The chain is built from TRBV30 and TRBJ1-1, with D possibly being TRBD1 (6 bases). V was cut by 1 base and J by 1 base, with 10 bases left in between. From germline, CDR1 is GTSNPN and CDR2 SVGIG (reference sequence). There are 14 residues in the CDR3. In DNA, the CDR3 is TGTGCCTGGAGTGCTGGACAGCAGAACACTGAAGCTTTCTTT. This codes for CAWSAGQQNTEAFF.

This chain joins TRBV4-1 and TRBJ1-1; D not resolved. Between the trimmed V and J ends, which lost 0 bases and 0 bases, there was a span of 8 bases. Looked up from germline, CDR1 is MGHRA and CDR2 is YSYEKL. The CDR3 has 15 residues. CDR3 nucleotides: TGCGCCAGCAGCCAAGATCCAGCGTTGAACACTGAAGCTTTCTTT. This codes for CASSQDPALNTEAFF.

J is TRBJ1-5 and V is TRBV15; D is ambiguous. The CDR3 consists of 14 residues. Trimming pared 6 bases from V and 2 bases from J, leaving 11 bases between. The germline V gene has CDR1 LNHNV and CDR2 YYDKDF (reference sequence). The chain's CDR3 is CATSDAVGNQPQHF. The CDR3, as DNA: TGTGCCACCAGTGATGCAGTAGGCAATCAGCCCCAGCATTTT.

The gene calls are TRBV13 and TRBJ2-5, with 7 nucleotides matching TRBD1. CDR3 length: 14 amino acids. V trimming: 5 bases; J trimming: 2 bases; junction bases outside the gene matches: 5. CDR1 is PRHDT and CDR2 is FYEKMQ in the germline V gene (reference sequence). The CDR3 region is CASSLRTGQETQYF. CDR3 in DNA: TGTGCCAGCAGCCTCCGGACAGGACAAGAGACCCAGTACTTC.

The CDR3 loop reads CASSGGTSGYEQYF. In DNA, the CDR3 is TGTGCCAGCAGCGGGGGGACTAGCGGCTACGAGCAGTACTTC. The J gene is TRBJ2-7, the V gene TRBV11-2; 11 bases map to TRBD2. The CDR3 has 14 residues. Germline CDR1 and CDR2: SGHAT and FQNNGV. V lost 5 bases, J lost 3 bases, and 3 bases stayed unmatched.

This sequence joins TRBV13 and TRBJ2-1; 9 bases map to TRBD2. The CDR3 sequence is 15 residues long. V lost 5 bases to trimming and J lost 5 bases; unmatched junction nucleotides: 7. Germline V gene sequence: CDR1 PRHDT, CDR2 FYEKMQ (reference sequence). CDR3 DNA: TGTGCCAGCAGCGTAACGACTAGCGGAGACAATGAGCAGTTCTTC. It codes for CASSVTTSGDNEQFF.

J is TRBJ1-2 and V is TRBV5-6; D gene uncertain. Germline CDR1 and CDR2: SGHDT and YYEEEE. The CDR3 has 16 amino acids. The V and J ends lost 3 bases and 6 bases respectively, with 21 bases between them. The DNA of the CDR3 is TGTGCCAGCAGCTCGTTTTTATTTGGGGTCTCGGATGGCTACACCTTC. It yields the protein CASSSFLFGVSDGYTF. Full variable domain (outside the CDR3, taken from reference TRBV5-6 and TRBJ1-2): DAGVTQSPTHLIKTRGQQVTLRCSPKSGHDTVSWYQQALGQGPQFIFQYYEEEERQRGNFPDRFSGHQFPNYSSELNVNALLLGDSALYLCASSSFLFGVSDGYTFGSGTRLTVV.

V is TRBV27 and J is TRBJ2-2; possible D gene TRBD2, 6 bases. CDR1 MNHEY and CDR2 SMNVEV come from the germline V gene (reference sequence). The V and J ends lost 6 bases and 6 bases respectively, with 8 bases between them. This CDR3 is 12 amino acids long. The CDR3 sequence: CASSTGAGELFF. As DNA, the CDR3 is TGTGCCAGCAGCACGGGGGCCGGGGAGCTGTTTTTT.

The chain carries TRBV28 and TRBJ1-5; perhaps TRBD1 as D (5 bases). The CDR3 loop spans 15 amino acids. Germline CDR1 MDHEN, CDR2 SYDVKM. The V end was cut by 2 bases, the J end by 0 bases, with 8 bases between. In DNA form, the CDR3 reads TGTGCCAGCAGTTTAGACAGACTTAGCAATCAGCCCCAGCATTTT. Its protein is CASSLDRLSNQPQHF. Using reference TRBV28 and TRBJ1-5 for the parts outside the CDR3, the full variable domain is DVKVTQSSRYLVKRTGEKVFLECVQDMDHENMFWYRQDPGLGLRLIYFSYDVKMKEKGDIPEGYSVSREKKERFSLILESASTNQTSMYLCASSLDRLSNQPQHFGDGTRLSIL.

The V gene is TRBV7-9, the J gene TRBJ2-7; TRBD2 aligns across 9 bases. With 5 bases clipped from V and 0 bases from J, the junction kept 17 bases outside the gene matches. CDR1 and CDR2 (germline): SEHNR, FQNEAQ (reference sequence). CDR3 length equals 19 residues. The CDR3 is CASSDRKAIAGAFSYEQYF. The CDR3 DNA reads TGTGCCAGCAGCGACCGGAAGGCTATAGCGGGAGCTTTCTCCTACGAGCAGTACTTC.

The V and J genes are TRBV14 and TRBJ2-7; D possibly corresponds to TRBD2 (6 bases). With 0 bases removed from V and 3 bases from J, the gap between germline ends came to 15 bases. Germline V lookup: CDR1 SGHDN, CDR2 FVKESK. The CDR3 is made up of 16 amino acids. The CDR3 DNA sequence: TGTGCCAGCAGCCAAGAATCCGCGGGGACCTTCTACGAGCAGTACTTC. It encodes CASSQESAGTFYEQYF.

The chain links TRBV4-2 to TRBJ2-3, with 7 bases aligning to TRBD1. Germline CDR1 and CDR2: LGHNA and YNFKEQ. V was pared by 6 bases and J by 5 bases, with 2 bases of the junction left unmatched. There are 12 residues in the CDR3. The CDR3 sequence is CASRSGGDTQYF. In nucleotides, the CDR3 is TGTGCCAGCAGGTCAGGGGGAGATACGCAGTATTTT.

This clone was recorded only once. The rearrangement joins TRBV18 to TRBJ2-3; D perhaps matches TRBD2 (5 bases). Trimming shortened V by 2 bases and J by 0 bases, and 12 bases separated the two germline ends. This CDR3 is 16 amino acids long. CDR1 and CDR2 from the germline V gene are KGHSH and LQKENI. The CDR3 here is CASSPRRQDSTDTQYF. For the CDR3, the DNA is TGTGCCAGCTCACCAAGGAGGCAGGACAGCACAGATACGCAGTATTTT.

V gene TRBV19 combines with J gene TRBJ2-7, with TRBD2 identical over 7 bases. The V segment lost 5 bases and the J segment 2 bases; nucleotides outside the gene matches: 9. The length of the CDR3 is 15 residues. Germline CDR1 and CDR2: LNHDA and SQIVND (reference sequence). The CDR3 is CASSPEQRGTYEQYF. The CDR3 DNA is TGTGCCAGTAGTCCTGAACAGCGGGGAACCTACGAGCAGTACTTC.

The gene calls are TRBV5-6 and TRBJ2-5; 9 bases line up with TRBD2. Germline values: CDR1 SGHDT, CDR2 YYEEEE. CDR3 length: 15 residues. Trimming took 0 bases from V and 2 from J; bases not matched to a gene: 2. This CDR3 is CASSLAGLAQETQYF. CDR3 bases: TGTGCCAGCAGCTTGGCGGGACTAGCACAAGAGACCCAGTACTTC.

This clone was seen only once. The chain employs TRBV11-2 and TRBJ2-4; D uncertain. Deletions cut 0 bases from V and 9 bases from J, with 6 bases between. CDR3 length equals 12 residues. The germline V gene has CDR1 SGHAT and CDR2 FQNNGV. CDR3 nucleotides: TGTGCCAGCAGCTTAGAGCTGGGCATTCAGTACTTC. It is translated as CASSLELGIQYF.

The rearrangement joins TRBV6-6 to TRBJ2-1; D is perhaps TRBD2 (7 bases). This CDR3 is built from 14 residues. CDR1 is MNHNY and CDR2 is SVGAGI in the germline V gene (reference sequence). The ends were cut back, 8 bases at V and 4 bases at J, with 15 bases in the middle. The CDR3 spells CASRGREYYNEQFF. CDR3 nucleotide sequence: TGTGCCAGCCGGGGGCGGGAGTATTACAATGAGCAGTTCTTC.

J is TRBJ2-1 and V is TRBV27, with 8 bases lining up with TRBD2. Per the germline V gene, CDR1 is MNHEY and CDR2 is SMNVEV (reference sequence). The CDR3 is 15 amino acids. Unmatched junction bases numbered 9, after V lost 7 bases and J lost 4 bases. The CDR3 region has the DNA TGTGCCAGCAACGGGGCGGGGGGTAATTACAATGAGCAGTTCTTC. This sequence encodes CASNGAGGNYNEQFF.

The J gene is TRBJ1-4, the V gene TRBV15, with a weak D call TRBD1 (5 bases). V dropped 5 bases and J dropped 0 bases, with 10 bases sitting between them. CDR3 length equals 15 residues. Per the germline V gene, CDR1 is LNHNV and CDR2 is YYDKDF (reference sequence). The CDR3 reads CATSRDAATNEKLFF. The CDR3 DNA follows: TGTGCCACCAGCCGGGACGCTGCAACTAATGAAAAACTGTTTTTT.

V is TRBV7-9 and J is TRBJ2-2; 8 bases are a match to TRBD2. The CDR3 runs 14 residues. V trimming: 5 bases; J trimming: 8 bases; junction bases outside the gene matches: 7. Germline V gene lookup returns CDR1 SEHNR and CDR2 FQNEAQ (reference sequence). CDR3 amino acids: CASSPGLASGELFF. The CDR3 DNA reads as TGTGCCAGCAGCCCAGGACTAGCATCGGGGGAGCTGTTTTTT.

CDR3 in DNA: TGTGCCAGCAGCCCATGGACTAGCGGCACCGGGGAGCTGTTTTTT. Protein sequence: CASSPWTSGTGELFF. The rearrangement links TRBV7-2 to TRBJ2-2; 10 bases match TRBD2. The trim removed 5 bases at V and 4 bases at J, leaving 4 bases unmatched. Germline V gene lookup returns CDR1 SGHTA and CDR2 FQGNSA. The CDR3 totals 15 residues. Supplemented by reference TRBV7-2 and TRBJ2-2, the full variable domain reads GAGVSQSPSNKVTEKGKDVELRCDPISGHTALYWYRQSLGQGLEFLIYFQGNSAPDKSGLPSDRFSAERTGGSVSTLTIQRTQQEDSAVYLCASSPWTSGTGELFFGEGSRLTVL.

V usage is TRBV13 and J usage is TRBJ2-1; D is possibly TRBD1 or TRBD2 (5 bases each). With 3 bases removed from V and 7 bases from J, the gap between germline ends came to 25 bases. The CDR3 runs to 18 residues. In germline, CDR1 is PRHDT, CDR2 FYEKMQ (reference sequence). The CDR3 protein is CASSFEGLRGRVWNEQFF. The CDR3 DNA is TGTGCCAGCAGCTTTGAGGGCCTAAGGGGTAGAGTTTGGAATGAGCAGTTCTTC.

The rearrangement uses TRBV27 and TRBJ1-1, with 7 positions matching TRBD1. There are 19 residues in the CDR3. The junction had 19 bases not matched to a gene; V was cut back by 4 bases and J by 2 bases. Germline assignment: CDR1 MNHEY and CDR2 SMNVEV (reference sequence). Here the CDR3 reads CASSSLSLLAGTVNTEAFF. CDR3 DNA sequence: TGTGCCAGCAGTTCCCTCTCTTTGTTGGCAGGGACAGTAAACACTGAAGCTTTCTTT.

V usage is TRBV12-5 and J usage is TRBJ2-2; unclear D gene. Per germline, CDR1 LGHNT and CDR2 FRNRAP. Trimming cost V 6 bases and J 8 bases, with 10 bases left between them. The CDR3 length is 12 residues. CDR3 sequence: CASGYLGGELFF. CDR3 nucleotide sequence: TGTGCTAGTGGCTACTTAGGGGGGGAGCTGTTTTTT.

For the CDR3, the DNA is TGCGCCAGCAGCTTTTTGGGGCTAGCGGGAGGGATTTTTGCCGAGCAGTACTTC. Residues: CASSFLGLAGGIFAEQYF. The rearrangement links TRBV5-1 to TRBJ2-7; 12 nucleotides align to TRBD2. The V segment lost 2 bases and the J segment 6 bases; nucleotides outside the gene matches: 15. CDR1 is SGHRS and CDR2 is YFSETQ in the germline V gene. CDR3 length: 18 residues.